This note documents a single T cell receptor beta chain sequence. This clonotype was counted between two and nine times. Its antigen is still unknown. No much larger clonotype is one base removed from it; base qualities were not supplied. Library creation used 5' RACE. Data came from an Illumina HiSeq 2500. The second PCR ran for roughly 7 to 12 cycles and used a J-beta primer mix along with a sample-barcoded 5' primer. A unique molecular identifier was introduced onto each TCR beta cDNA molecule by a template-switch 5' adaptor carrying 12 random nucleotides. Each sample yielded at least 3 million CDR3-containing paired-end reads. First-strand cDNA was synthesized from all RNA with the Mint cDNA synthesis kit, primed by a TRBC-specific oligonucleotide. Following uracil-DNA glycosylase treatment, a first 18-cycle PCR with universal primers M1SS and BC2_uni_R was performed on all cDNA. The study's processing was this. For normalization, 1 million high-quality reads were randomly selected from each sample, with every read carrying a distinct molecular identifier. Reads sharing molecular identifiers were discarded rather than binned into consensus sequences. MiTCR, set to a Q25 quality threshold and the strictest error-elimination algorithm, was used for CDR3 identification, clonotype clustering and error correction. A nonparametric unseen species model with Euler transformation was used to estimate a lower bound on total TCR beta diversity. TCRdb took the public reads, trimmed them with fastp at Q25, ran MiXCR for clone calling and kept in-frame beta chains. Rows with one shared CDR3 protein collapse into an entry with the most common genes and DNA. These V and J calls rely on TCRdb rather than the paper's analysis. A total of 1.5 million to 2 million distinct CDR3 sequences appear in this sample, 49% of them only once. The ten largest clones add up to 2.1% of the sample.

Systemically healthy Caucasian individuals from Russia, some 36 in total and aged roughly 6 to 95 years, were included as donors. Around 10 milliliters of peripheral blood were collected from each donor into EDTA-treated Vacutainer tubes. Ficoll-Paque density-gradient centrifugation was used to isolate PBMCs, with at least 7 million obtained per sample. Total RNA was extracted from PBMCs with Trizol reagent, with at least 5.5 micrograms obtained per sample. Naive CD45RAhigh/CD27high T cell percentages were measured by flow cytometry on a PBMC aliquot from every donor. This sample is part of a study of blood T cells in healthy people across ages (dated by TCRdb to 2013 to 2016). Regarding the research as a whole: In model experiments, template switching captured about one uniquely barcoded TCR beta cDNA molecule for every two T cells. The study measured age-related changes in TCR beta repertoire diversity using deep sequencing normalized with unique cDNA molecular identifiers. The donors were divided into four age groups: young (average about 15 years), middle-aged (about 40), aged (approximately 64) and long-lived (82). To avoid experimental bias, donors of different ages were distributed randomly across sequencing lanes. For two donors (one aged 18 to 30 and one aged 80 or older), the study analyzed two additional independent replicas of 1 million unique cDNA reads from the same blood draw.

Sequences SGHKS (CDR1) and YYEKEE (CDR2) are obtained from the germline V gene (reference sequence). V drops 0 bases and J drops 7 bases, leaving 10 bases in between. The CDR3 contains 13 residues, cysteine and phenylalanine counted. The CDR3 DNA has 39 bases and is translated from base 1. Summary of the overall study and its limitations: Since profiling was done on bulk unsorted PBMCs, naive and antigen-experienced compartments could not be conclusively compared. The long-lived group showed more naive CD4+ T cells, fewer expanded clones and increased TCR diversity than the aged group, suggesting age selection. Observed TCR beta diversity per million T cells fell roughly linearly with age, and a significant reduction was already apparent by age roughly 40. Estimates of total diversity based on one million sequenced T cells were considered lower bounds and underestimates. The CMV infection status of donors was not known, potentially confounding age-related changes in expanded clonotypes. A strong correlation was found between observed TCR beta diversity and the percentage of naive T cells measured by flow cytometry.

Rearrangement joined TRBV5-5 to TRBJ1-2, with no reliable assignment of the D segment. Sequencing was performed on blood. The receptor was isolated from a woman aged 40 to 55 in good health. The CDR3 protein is CASSLGFEGGYTF. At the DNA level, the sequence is TGTGCCAGCAGCTTGGGGTTCGAGGGTGGCTACACCTTC.